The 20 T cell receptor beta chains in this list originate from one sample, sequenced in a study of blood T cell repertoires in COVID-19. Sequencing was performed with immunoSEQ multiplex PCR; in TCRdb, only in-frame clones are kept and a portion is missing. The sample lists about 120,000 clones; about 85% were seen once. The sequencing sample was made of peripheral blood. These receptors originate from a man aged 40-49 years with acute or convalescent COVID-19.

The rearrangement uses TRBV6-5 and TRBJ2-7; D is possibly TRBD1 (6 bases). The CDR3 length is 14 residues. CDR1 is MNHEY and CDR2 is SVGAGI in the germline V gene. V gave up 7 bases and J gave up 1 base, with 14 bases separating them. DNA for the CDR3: TGTGCCAGCATTCTGGGACATCATTCCTACGAGCAGTACTTC. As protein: CASILGHHSYEQYF.

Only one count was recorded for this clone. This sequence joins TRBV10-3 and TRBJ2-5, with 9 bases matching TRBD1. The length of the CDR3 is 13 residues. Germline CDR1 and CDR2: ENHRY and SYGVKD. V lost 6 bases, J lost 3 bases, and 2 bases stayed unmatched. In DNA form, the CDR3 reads TGTGCCATCAGGGGACAGGGTGAAGAGACCCAGTACTTC. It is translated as CAIRGQGEETQYF.

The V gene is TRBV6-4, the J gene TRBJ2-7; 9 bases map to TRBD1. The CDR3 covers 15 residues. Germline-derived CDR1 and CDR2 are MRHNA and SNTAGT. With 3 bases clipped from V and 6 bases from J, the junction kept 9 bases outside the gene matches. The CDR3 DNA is TGTGCCAGCAGTGAGGGAACAGGGGGCGCGGGCGAGCAGTACTTC. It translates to CASSEGTGGAGEQYF.

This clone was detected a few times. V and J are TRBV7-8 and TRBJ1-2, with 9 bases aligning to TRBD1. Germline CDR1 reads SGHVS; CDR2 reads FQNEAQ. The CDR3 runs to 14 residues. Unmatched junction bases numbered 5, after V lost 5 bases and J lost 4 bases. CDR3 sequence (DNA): TGTGCCAGCAGCACGGGACAGGGAGGCTATGGCTACACCTTC. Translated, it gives CASSTGQGGYGYTF.

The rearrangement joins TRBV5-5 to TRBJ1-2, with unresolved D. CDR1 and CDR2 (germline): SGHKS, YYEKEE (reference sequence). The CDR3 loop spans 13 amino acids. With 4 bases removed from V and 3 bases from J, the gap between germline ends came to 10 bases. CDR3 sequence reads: CASSPPGYYGYTF. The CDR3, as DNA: TGTGCCAGCAGCCCCCCGGGGTACTATGGCTACACCTTC.

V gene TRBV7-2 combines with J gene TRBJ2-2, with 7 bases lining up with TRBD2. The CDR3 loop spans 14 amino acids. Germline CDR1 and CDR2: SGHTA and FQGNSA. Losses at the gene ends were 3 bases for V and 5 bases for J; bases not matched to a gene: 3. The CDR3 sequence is CASSLHGGTGELFF. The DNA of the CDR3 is TGTGCCAGCAGCTTGCACGGGGGGACCGGGGAGCTGTTTTTT.

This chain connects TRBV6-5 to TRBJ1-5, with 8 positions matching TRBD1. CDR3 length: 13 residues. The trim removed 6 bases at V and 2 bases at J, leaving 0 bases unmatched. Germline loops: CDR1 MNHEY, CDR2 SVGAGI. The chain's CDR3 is CASRQGGNQPQHF. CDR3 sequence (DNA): TGTGCCAGCAGACAGGGGGGCAATCAGCCCCAGCATTTT.

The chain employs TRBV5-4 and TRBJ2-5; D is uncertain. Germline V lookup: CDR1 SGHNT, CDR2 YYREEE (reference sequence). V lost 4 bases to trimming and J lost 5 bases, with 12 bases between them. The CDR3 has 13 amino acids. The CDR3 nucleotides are TGTGCCAGCAGCCCACCAGCGAGGGAGACCCAGTACTTC. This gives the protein CASSPPARETQYF.

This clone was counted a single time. The CDR3: CASSFQRGNTGELFF. The DNA for the CDR3 is TGTGCCAGCAGCTTCCAGCGGGGGAACACCGGGGAGCTGTTTTTT. This chain joins TRBV7-9 and TRBJ2-2; 7 bases agree with TRBD2. CDR1 and CDR2 from the germline V gene are SEHNR and FQNEAQ (reference sequence). J was trimmed by 1 base and V by 3 bases; bases with no gene match: 2. The CDR3 loop spans 15 amino acids.

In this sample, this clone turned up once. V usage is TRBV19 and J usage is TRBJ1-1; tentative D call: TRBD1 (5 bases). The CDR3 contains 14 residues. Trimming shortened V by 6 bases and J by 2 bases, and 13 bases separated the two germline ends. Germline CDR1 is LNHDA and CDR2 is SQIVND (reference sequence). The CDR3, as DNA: TGTGCCAGTAGAAGGCGACAGATCAACACTGAAGCTTTCTTT. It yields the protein CASRRRQINTEAFF.

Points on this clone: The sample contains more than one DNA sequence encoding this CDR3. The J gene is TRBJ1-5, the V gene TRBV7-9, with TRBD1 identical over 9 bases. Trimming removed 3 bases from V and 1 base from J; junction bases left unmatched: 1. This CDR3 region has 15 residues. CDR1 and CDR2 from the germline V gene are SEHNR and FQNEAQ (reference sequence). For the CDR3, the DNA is TGTGCCAGCAGCTTGGGGACAGGGAGCAATCAGCCCCAGCATTTT. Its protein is CASSLGTGSNQPQHF.

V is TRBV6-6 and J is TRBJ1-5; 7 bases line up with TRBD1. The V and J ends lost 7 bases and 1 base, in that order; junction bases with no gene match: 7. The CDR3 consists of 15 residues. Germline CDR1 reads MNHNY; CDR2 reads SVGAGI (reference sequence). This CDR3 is CASIPTGRSNQPQHF. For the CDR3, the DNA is TGTGCCAGCATTCCGACAGGGAGGAGCAATCAGCCCCAGCATTTT.

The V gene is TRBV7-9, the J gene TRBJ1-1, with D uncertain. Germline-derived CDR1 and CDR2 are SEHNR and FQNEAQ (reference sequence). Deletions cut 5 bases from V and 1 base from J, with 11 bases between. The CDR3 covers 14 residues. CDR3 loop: CASSPRGQNTEAFF. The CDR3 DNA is TGTGCCAGCAGCCCAAGAGGGCAGAACACTGAAGCTTTCTTT. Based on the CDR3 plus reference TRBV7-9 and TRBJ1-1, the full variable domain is DTGVSQNPRHKITKRGQNVTFRCDPISEHNRLYWYRQTLGQGPEFLTYFQNEAQLEKSRLLSDRFSAERPKGSFSTLEIQRTEQGDSAMYLCASSPRGQNTEAFFGQGTRLTVV.

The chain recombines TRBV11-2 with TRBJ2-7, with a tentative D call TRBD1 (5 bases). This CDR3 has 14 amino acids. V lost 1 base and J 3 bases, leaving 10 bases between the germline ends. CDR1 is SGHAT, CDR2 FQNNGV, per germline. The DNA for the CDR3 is TGTGCCAGCAGCTTAGGGGGCGGTCACTACGAGCAGTACTTC. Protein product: CASSLGGGHYEQYF.

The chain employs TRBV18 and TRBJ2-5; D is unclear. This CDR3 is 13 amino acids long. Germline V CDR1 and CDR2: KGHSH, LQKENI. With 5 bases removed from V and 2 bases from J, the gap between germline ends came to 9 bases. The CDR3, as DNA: TGTGCCAGCTCAAGGAACTATCAAGAGACCCAGTACTTC. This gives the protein CASSRNYQETQYF. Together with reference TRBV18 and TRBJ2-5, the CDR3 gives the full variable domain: NAGVMQNPRHLVRRRGQEARLRCSPMKGHSHVYWYRQLPEEGLKFMVYLQKENIIDESGMPKERFSAEFPKEGPSILRIQQVVRGDSAAYFCASSRNYQETQYFGPGTRLLVL.

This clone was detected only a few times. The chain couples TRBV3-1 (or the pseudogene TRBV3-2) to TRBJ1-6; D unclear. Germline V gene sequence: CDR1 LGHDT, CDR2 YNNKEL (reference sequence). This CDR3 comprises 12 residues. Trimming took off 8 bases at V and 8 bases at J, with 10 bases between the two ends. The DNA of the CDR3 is TGTGCCAGCCGCCGAAGCGATTCACCCCTCCACTTT. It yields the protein CASRRSDSPLHF.

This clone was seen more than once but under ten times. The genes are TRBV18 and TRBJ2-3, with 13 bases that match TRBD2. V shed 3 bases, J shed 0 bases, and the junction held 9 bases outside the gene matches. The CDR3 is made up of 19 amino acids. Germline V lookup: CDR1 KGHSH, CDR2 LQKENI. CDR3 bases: TGTGCCAGCTCACCCACAGGACTAGCGGGAGATCCTAGCACAGATACGCAGTATTTT. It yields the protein CASSPTGLAGDPSTDTQYF.

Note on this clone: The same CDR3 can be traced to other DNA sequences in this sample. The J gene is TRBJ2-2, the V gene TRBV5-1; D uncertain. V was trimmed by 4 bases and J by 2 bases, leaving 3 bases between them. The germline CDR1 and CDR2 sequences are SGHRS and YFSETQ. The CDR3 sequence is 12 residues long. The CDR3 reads CASSQNTGELFF. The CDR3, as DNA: TGCGCCAGCAGCCAAAACACCGGGGAGCTGTTTTTT. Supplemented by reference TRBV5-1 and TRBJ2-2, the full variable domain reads KAGVTQTPRYLIKTRGQQVTLSCSPISGHRSVSWYQQTPGQGLQFLFEYFSETQRNKGNFPGRFSGRQFSNSRSEMNVSTLELGDSALYLCASSQNTGELFFGEGSRLTVL.

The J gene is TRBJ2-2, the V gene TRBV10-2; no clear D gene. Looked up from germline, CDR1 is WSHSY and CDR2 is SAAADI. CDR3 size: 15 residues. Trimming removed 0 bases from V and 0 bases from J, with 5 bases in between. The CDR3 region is CASSESITNTGELFF. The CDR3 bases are TGCGCCAGCAGTGAGTCTATTACGAACACCGGGGAGCTGTTTTTT.

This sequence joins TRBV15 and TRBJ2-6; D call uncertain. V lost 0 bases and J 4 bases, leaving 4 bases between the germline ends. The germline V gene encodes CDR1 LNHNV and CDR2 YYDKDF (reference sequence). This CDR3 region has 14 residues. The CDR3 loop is CATSRDIGANVLTF. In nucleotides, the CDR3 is TGTGCCACCAGCAGAGATATCGGGGCCAACGTCCTGACTTTC.